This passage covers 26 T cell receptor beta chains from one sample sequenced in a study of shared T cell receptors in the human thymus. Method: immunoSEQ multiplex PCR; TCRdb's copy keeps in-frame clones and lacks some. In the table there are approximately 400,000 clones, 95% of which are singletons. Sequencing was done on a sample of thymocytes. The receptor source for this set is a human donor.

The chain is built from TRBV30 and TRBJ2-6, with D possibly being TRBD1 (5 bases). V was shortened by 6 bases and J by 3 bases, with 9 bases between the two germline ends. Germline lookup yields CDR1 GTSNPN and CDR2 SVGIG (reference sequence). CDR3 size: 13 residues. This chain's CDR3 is CACRQYGANVLTF. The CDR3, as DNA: TGTGCCTGTCGACAGTATGGGGCCAACGTCCTGACTTTC.

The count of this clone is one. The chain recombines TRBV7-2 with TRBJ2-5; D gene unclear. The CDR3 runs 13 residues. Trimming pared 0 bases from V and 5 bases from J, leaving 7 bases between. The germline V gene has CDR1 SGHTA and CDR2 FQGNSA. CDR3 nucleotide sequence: TGTGCCAGCAGCTTAGCGGAGTCCGAGACCCAGTACTTC. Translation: CASSLAESETQYF.

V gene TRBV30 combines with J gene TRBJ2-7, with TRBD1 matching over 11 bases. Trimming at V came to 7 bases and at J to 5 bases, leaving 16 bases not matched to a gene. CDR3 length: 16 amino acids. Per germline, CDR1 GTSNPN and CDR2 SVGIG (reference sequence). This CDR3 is CASTSTPGQGVNEQYF. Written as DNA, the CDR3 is TGTGCCTCCACGTCTACTCCGGGACAGGGGGTCAACGAGCAGTACTTC.

CDR3 sequence: CASSRHGTSGRPNEQFF. In DNA, the CDR3 is TGTGCCAGCTCACGACACGGGACTAGCGGGAGGCCTAATGAGCAGTTCTTC. The V gene is TRBV18, the J gene TRBJ2-1, with 15 bases matching TRBD2. Germline values: CDR1 KGHSH, CDR2 LQKENI. The CDR3 totals 17 residues. V lost 4 bases, J lost 7 bases, and 8 bases stayed unmatched.

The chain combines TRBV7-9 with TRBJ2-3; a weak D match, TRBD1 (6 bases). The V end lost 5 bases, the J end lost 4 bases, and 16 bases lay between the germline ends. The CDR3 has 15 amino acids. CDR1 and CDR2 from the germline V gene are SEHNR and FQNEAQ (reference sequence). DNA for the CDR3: TGTGCCAGCAGCCCTAATTGGGGGCGGGCAGATACGCAGTATTTT. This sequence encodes CASSPNWGRADTQYF.

In DNA, the CDR3 is TGTGCCAGCTCACCACCTGACAGGGTAGGGCAGTACTTC. This codes for CASSPPDRVGQYF. The chain carries TRBV18 and TRBJ2-7, with TRBD1 identical over 7 bases. V lost 0 bases and J lost 9; bases outside the gene matches: 5. Germline V gene data show CDR1 as KGHSH and CDR2 as LQKENI. This CDR3 region has 13 residues.

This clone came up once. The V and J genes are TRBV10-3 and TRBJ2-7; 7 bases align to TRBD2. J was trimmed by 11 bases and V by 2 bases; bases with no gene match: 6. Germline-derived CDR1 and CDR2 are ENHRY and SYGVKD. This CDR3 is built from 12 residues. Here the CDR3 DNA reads TGTGCCATCAGTGAGGGTGGGACTACGGAGTACTTC. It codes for CAISEGGTTEYF.

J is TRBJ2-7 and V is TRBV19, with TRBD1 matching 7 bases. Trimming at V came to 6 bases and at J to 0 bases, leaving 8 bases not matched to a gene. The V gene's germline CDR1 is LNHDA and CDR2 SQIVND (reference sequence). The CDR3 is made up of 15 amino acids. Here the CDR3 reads CASSPKTGSSYEQYF. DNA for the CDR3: TGTGCCAGTAGCCCGAAGACAGGGAGCTCCTACGAGCAGTACTTC.

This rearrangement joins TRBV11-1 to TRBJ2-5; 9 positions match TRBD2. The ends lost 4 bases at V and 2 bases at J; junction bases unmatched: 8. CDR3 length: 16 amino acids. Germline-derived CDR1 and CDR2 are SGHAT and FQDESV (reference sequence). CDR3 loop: CASSYWTSADQETQYF. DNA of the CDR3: TGTGCCAGCAGCTATTGGACTAGCGCCGATCAAGAGACCCAGTACTTC.

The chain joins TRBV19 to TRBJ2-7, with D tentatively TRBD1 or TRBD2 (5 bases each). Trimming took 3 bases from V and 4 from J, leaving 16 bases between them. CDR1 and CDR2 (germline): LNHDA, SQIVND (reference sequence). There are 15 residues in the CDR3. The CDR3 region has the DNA TGTGCCAGTAGTATCGCCAAGGGGAGAGCTTACGAGCAGTACTTC. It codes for CASSIAKGRAYEQYF. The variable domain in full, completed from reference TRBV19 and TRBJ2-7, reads DGGITQSPKYLFRKEGQNVTLSCEQNLNHDAMYWYRQDPGQGLRLIYYSQIVNDFQKGDIAEGYSVSREKKESFPLTVTSAQKNPTAFYLCASSIAKGRAYEQYFGPGTRLTVT.

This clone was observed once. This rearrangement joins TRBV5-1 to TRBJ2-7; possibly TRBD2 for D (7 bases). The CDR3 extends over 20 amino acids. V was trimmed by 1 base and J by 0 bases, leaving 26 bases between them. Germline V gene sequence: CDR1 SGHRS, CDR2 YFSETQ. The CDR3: CASSLKGGFGVERNSYEQYF. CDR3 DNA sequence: TGCGCCAGCAGCTTGAAGGGGGGGTTCGGCGTTGAGCGGAACTCCTACGAGCAGTACTTC.

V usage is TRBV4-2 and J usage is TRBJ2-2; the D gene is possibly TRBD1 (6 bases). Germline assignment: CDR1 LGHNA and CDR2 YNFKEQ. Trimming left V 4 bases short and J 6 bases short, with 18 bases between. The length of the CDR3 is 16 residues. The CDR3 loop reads CASSLISPQGSGELFF. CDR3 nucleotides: TGTGCCAGCAGCCTTATTTCTCCACAGGGATCCGGGGAGCTGTTTTTT.

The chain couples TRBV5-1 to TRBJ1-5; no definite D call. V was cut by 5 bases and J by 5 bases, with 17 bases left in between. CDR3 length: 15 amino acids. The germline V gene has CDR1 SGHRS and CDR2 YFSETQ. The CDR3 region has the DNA TGCGCCAGCAGTCCTACACCGGACGCGGATCAGCCCCAGCATTTT. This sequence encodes CASSPTPDADQPQHF.

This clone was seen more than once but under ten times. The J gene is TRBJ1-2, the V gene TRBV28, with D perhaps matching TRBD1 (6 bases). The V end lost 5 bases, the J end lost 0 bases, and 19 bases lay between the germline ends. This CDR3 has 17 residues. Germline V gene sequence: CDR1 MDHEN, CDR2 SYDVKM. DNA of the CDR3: TGTGCCAGCAGTCGGGAGGACAGCGGCGTTACTAACTATGGCTACACCTTC. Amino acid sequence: CASSREDSGVTNYGYTF.

In DNA form, the CDR3 reads TGTGCCAGCAGTGAAAGGCGGGAGGCCACAGATACGCAGTATTTT. Encoded protein: CASSERREATDTQYF. The V gene is TRBV2, the J gene TRBJ2-3; 8 positions agree with TRBD2. In germline, CDR1 is SNHLY, CDR2 FYNNEI. The J segment lost 2 bases and the V segment lost 2 bases, leaving 3 bases of the junction unmatched. The length of the CDR3 is 15 residues.

The CDR3 DNA sequence: TGTGCCTGGAGTGTAAACGAAAAACTGTTTTTT. It translates to CAWSVNEKLFF. The chain employs TRBV30 and TRBJ1-4; no reliable D call. The CDR3 has 11 amino acids. Trimming stripped 0 bases from V and 8 bases from J, with 4 bases between. Germline values: CDR1 GTSNPN, CDR2 SVGIG (reference sequence).

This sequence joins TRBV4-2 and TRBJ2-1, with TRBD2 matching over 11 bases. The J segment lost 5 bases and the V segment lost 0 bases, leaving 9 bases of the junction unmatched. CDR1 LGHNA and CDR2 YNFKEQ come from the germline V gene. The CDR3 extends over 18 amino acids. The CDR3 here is CASSQDRTSGYMHNEQFF. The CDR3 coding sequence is TGTGCCAGCAGCCAAGATCGGACTAGCGGGTACATGCACAATGAGCAGTTCTTC.

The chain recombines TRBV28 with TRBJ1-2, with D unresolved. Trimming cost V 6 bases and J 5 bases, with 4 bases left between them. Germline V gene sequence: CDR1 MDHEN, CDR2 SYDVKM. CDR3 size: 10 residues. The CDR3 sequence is CASRSYGYTF. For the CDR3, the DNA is TGTGCCAGCAGATCTTATGGCTACACCTTC.

The CDR3 DNA reads as TGTGCCACTAAAAACGGGGGGACCCCCAAAAACATTCAGTACTTC. Translated, it gives CATKNGGTPKNIQYF. The chain links TRBV6-5 to TRBJ2-4; 7 nucleotides match TRBD2. This CDR3 has 15 residues. Germline trimming cut 10 bases from V and 2 bases from J; bases unmatched to any gene: 11. CDR1 and CDR2 (germline): MNHEY, SVGAGI.

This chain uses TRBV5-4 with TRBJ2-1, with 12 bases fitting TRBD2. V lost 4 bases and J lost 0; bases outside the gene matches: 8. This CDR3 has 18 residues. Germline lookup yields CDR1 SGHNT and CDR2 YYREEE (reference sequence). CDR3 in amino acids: CASSPGTSGWSSYNEQFF. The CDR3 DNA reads TGTGCCAGCAGCCCGGGGACTAGCGGGTGGAGCTCCTACAATGAGCAGTTCTTC.

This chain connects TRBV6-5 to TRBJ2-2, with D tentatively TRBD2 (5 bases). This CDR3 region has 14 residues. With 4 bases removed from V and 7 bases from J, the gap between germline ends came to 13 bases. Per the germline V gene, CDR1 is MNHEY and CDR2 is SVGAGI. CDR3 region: CASSSPGEHGELFF. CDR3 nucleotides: TGTGCCAGCAGTTCCCCCGGGGAACACGGGGAGCTGTTTTTT.

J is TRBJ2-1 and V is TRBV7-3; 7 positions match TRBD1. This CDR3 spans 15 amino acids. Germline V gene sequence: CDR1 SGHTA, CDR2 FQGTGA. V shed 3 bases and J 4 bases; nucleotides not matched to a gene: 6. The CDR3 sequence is CASSFTGEGYNEQFF. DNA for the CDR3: TGTGCCAGCAGCTTCACAGGGGAAGGGTACAATGAGCAGTTCTTC.

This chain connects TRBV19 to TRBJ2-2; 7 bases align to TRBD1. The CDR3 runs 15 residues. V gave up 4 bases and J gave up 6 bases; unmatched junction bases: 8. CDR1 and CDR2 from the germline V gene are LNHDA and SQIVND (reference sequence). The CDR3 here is CASSRLKGAAGELFF. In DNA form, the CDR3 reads TGTGCCAGTAGTAGGTTGAAGGGGGCGGCCGGGGAGCTGTTTTTT.

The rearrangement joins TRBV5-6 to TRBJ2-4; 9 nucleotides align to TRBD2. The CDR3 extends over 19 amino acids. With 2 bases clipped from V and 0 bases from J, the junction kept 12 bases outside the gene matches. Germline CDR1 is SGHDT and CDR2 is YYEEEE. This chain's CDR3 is CASSFTGRPSGIAKNIQYF. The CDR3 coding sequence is TGTGCCAGCAGCTTCACAGGGCGCCCTAGCGGGATAGCCAAAAACATTCAGTACTTC.

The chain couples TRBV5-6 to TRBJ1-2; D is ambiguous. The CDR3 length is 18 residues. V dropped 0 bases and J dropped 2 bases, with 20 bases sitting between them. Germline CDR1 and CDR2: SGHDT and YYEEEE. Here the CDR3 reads CASSLESRALPRNYGYTF. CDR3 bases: TGTGCCAGCAGCTTGGAGTCTAGGGCGCTACCCCGGAACTATGGCTACACCTTC.

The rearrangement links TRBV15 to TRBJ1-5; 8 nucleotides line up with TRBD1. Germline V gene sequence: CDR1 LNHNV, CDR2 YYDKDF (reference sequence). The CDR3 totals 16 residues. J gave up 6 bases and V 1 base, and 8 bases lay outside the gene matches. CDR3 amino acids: CATSRGTGIPLQPQHF. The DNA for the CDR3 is TGTGCCACCAGCAGAGGGACAGGGATTCCCCTTCAGCCCCAGCATTTT.